Detailed here is one TCR beta chain. This entry comes from a study of blood T cell repertoires in COVID-19. Study overall: The samples span acute and convalescent COVID-19 from the United States, Italy and Spain. PBMCs, B-cell-depleted T cells, or T cells were the source of the cDNA or gDNA that made up the material.

V lost 8 bases, J lost 4 bases, and 8 bases stayed unmatched. CDR1 is MDHEN, CDR2 SYDVKM, per germline. The CDR3 extends over 14 amino acids. In the source study's methods: Reference gene primer amplification gave estimated nucleated cell counts. Using immunoSEQ multiplex PCR, the repertoire was profiled, and TCRdb retains in-frame clones only, with some absent. The DNA gave D and trimming, while V, J and clone size come from that table. The table records some 400,000 clones, about 90% of them present only once. V gene TRBV28 combines with J gene TRBJ1-5, with 7 bases identical to TRBD1. This receptor was identified in a man younger than 35 with active or convalescent COVID-19. The sequenced material came from peripheral blood. The CDR3 is CASFNRGPNQPQHF. The CDR3 DNA follows: TGTGCCAGCTTTAACAGGGGACCGAATCAGCCCCAGCATTTT.